The following is a T cell receptor (beta chain) sequence with its context. Its antigen is undetermined. Donors underwent one heparinised blood draw, 90 to 150 mL on average. These data are taken from a study of beta chain features in type 1 diabetes. What was sequenced were expressed TCRB transcripts, since all of the isolated RNA had been reverse transcribed. The assay was immunoSEQ multiplex PCR, and TCRdb's table has in-frame clones only and misses some. In the table there are under 300,000 clones, 16% of which are singletons. Study observations and caveats: Type 1 diabetes patients had TCRB CDR3s that were shorter (moderately but significantly so) in all four CD4+ subsets.

V lost 3 bases, J lost 7 bases, and 14 bases stayed unmatched. CDR3 size: 15 residues. In germline, CDR1 is SQVTM, CDR2 ANQGSEA. J is TRBJ2-5 and V is TRBV29-1; the match to TRBD2 covers 7 bases. This TCR derives from a man aged 30-40 years with type 1 diabetes. The material sequenced was naive CD4+ T cells from blood. The CDR3 bases are TGCAGCGTTGAGGAGGGAGGGCCGTTATTTGGGACCCAGTACTTC. Encoded protein: CSVEEGGPLFGTQYF.